This TCR beta chain was observed in a study of HIV-infected patients and healthy controls. Findings and caveats of the study: In healthy controls, MAIT alpha CDR3s were common; in HIV+ repertoires, severely depleted. Untreated HIV+ repertoires had roughly threefold fewer distinct CDR3s and lower Shannon diversity than healthy controls. HIV-associated CDR3 frequencies dropped significantly during therapy; CMV-associated ones, mostly rising, changed nonsignificantly.

The V gene lost 8 bases and the J gene lost 1 base, with 9 bases spanning the gap. The CDR3 is made up of 12 amino acids. Germline CDR1 MNHEY, CDR2 SVGAGI. No cell fractionation was done, so the repertoire covers all unsorted peripheral blood T cells. cDNA was made from 500 ng RNA using alpha and beta constant primers. Each of the alpha and beta chains got its own library through chain-specific third strand synthesis with indices. Via MiXCR, TCRdb re-called the 5' RACE reads, giving one row per CDR3 protein. Seen here are approximately 25,000 distinct CDR3 sequences, roughly 7.9% observed once, and the top ten hold 3.5% to 4.5%. This clonotype was detected ten times or more. Antigen specificity is unknown.

Sequencing was performed on blood. This clonotype originated in an adult in good health. The V and J genes are TRBV6-5 and TRBJ2-7, with D perhaps TRBD2 (5 bases). CDR3 in amino acids: CASVGDSYEQYF. CDR3 DNA: TGTGCCAGCGTCGGGGATTCCTACGAGCAGTACTTC.